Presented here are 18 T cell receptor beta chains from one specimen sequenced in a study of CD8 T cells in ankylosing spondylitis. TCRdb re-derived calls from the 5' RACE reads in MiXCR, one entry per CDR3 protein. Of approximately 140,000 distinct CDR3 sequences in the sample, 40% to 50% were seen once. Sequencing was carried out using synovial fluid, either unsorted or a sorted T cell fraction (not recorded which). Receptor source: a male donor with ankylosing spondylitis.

The CDR3, as DNA: TGTGCCAGCTCACCAGTGGGTAAGGGGCAGGGCACTGAAGCTTTCTTT. It is translated as CASSPVGKGQGTEAFF. The rearrangement uses TRBV18 and TRBJ1-1; tentatively, D is TRBD1 (5 bases). This CDR3 comprises 16 residues. V was shortened by 2 bases and J by 4 bases, with 17 bases between the two germline ends. Per germline, CDR1 KGHSH and CDR2 LQKENI.

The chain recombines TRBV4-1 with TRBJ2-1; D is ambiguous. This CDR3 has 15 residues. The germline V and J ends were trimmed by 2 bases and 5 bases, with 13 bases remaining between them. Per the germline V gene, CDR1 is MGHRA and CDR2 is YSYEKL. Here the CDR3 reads CASSQSSGFNNEQFF. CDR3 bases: TGCGCCAGCAGCCAATCGTCGGGTTTCAACAATGAGCAGTTCTTC.

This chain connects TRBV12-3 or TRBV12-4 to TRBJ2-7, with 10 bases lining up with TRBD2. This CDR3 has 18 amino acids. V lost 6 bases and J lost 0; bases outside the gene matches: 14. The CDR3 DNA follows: TGTGCCAGCAGCAATCTTCGTCCTAGCGGGGGCCTCTCCTACGAGCAGTACTTC. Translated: CASSNLRPSGGLSYEQYF.

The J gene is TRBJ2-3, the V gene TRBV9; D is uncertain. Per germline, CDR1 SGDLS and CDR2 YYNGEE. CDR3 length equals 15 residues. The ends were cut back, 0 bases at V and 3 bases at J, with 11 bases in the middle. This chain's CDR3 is CASSVALEQTDTQYF. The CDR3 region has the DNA TGTGCCAGCAGCGTAGCACTCGAACAAACAGATACGCAGTATTTT.

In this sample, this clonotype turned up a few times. The DNA of the CDR3 is TGTGCCAGCAGTTTTGGACCGATGAACACTGAAGCTTTCTTT. This gives the protein CASSFGPMNTEAFF. The chain uses TRBV12-3 or TRBV12-4 and TRBJ1-1, with D unclear. The V gene lost 3 bases and the J gene lost 0 bases, with 8 bases spanning the gap. The CDR3 consists of 14 residues.

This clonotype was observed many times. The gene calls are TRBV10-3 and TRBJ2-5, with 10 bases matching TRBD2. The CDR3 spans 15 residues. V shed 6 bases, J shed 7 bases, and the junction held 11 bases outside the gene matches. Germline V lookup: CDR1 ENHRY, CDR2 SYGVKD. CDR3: CAISPGLASPGTQYF. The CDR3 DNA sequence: TGTGCCATCAGCCCGGGACTAGCGTCTCCTGGGACCCAGTACTTC.

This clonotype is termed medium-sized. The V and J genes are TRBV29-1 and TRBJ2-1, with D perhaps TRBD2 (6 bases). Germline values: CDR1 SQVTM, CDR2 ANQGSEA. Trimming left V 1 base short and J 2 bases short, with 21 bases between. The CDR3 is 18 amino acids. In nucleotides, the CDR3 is TGCAGCGTTGAAGCGGGGGTAGGGGACCCTCGACCCTACAATGAGCAGTTCTTC. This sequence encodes CSVEAGVGDPRPYNEQFF.

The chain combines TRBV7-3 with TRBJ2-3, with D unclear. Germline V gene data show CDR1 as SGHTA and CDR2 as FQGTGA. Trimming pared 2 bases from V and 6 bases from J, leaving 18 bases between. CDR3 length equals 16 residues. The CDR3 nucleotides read TGTGCCAGCAGCTTATTAGGTAGTCTAAGTAGGGATACGCAGTATTTT. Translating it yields CASSLLGSLSRDTQYF.

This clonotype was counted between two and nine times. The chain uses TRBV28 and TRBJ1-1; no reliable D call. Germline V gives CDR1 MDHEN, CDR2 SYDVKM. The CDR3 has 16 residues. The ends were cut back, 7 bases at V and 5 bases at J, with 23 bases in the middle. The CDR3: CASTPGVARTITEAFF. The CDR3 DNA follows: TGTGCCAGCACCCCTGGCGTGGCGCGTACGATTACTGAAGCTTTCTTT.

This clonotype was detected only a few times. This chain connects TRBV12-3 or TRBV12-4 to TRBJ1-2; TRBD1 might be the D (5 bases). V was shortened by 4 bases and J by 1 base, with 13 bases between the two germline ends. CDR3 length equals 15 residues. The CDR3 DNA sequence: TGTGCCAGCAGTTATACGCGGGGGAATAACTATGGCTACACCTTC. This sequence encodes CASSYTRGNNYGYTF.

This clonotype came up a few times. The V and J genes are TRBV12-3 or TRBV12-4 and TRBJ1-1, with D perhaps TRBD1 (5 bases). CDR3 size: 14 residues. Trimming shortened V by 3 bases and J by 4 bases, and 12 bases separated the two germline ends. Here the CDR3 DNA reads TGTGCCAGCAGTTTGACGGGGCACGGCACTGAAGCTTTCTTT. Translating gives CASSLTGHGTEAFF.

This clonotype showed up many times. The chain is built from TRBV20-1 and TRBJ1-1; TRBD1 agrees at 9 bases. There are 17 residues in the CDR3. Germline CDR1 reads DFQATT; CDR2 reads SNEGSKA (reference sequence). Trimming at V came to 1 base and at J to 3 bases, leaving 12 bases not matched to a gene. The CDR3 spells CSARGITGGIGDTEAFF. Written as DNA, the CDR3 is TGCAGTGCTAGAGGGATCACAGGGGGCATCGGGGACACTGAAGCTTTCTTT.

CDR3 DNA: TGTGCCAGCGCTTTCGGGACAGCCTCGCGGGACACAGATACGCAGTATTTT. Amino acids: CASAFGTASRDTDTQYF. The rearrangement links TRBV12-3 or TRBV12-4 to TRBJ2-3, with a weak D call TRBD1 (7 bases). The ends were cut back, 8 bases at V and 2 bases at J, with 23 bases in the middle. The CDR3 spans 17 residues.

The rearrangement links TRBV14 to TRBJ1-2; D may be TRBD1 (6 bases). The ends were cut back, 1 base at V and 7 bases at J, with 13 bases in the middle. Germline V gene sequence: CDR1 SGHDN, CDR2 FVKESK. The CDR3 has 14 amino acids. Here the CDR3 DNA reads TGTGCCAGCAGCCAAGTTGGGGACAATATTGGCTACACCTTC. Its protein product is CASSQVGDNIGYTF.

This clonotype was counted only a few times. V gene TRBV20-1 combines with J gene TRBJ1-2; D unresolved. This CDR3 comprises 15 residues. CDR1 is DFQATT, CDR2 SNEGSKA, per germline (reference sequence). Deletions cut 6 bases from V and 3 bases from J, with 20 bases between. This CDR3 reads CSAGIAIAPHYGYTF. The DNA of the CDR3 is TGCAGTGCCGGGATCGCAATCGCCCCTCACTATGGCTACACCTTC.

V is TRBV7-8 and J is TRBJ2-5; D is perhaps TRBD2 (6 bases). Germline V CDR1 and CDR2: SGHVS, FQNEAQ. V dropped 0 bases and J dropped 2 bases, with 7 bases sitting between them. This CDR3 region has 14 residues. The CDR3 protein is CASSLAAGQETQYF. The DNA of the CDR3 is TGTGCCAGCAGCTTAGCGGCGGGACAAGAGACCCAGTACTTC.

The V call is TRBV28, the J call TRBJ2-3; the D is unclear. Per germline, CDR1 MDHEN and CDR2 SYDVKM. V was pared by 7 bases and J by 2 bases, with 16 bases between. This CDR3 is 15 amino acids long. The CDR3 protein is CASNPFWSYTDTQYF. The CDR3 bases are TGTGCCAGCAACCCTTTTTGGTCGTACACAGATACGCAGTATTTT. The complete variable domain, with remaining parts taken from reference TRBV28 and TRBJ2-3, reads DVKVTQSSRYLVKRTGEKVFLECVQDMDHENMFWYRQDPGLGLRLIYFSYDVKMKEKGDIPEGYSVSREKKERFSLILESASTNQTSMYLCASNPFWSYTDTQYFGPGTRLTVL.

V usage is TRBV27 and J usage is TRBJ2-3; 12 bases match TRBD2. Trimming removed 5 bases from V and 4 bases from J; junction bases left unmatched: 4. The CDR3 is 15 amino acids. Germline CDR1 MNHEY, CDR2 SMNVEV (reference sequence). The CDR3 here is CASSTSGRNADTQYF. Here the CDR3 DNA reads TGTGCCAGCAGTACTAGCGGGAGGAACGCAGATACGCAGTATTTT.